Sequencing of this T cell receptor (beta chain) was carried out in a study of blood T cell repertoires in COVID-19. Whole-study context: Specimens from acute and convalescent COVID-19 originated in the United States, Italy and Spain.

Per the study methods: Counts of nucleated cells, estimated from reference gene primer amplification, were obtained. Clones were read by immunoSEQ multiplex PCR, and TCRdb kept only the in-frame ones, dropping some. V and J calls plus clone size are reproduced from that table; the DNA served to infer D and trimming. The sample lists some 200,000 clones; roughly 87% were seen once. The study drew participants aged about 18 to 90 years from some 24 US areas. Two negative PCRs, clearance, or symptom resolution were required of recovered Cohort 3 donors. This CDR3 spans 18 amino acids. CDR1 LGHDT and CDR2 YNNKEL come from the germline V gene (reference sequence). V dropped 0 bases and J dropped 0; count of bases not matched to a gene: 8.

The TCR comes from a woman in her thirties who had recovered from COVID-19. The V gene is TRBV3-1 (or the pseudogene TRBV3-2), the J gene TRBJ2-3; TRBD2 aligns across 8 bases. The sample taken for sequencing was PBMCs or T cells enriched from blood (not recorded which). Written as DNA, the CDR3 is TGTGCCAGCAGCCAAGAAGCCCGTTCGGGAGGGAGCACAGATACGCAGTATTTT. Amino acids: CASSQEARSGGSTDTQYF.